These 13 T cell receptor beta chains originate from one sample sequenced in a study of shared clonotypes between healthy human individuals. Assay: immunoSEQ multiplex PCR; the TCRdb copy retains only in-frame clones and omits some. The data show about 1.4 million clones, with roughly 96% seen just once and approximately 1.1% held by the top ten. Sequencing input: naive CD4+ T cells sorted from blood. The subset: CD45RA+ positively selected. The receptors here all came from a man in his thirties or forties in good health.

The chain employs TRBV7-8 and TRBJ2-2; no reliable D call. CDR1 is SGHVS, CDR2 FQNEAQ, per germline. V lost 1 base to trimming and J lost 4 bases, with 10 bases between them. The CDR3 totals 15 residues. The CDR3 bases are TGTGCCAGCAGCTTAGGGAGAGTCAGCACCGGGGAGCTGTTTTTT. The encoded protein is CASSLGRVSTGELFF.

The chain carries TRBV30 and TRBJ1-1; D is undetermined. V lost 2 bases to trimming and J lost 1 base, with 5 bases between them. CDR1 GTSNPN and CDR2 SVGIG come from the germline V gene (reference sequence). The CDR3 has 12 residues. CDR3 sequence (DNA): TGTGCCTGGAGTCACGGGAACACTGAAGCTTTCTTT. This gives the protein CAWSHGNTEAFF.

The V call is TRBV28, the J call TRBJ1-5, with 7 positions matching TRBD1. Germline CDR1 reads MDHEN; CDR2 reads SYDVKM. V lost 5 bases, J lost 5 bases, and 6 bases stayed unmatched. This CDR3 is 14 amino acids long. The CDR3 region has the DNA TGTGCCAGCAGTCAAGGGGACAGCTATCAGCCCCAGCATTTT. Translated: CASSQGDSYQPQHF.

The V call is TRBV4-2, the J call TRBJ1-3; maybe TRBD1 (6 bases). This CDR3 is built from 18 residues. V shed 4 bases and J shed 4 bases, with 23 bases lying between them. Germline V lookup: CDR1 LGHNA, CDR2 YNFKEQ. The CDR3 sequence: CASSPSPRETGSGNTIYF. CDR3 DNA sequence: TGTGCCAGCAGCCCCTCACCCCGGGAAACAGGGTCAGGAAACACCATATATTTT.

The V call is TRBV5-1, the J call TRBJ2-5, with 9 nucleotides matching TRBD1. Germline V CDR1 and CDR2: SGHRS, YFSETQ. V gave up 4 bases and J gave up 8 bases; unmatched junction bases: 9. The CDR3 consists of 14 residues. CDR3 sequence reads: CASSEGQGGRTQYF. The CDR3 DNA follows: TGCGCCAGCAGCGAGGGACAGGGAGGGAGAACCCAGTACTTC.

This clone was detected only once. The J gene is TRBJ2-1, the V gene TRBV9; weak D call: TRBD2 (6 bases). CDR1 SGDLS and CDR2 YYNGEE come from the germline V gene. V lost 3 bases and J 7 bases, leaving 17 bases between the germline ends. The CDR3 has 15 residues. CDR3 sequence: CASSADGDLVNEQFF. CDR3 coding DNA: TGTGCCAGCAGCGCGGACGGGGACTTAGTGAATGAGCAGTTCTTC.

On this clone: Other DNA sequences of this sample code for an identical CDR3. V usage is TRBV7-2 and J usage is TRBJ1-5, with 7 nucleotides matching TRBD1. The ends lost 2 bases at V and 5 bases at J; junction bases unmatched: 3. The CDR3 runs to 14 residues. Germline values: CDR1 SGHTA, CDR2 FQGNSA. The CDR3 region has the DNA TGTGCCAGCAGCTTAAGGCAGGGGGATCAGCCCCAGCATTTT. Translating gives CASSLRQGDQPQHF.

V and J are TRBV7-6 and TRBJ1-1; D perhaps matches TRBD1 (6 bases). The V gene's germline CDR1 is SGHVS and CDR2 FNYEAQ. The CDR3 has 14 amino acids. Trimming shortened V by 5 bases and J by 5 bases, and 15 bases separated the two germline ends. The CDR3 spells CASSLRRGITEAFF. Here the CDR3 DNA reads TGTGCCAGCAGCCTCCGAAGGGGGATTACTGAAGCTTTCTTT.

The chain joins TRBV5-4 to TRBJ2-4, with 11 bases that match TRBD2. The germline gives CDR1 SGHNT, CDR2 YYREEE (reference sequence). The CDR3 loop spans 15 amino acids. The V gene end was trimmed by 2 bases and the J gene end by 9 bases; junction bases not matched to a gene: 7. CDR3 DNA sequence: TGTGCCAGCAGCTTAGTAGCGGGAGGGTCGGGCATTCAGTACTTC. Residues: CASSLVAGGSGIQYF.

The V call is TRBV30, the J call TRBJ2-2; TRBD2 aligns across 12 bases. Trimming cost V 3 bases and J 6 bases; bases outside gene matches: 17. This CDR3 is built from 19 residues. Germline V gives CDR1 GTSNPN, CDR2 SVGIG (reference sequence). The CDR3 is CAWRRYPSLAGGNAGELFF. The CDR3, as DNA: TGTGCCTGGAGGCGATACCCCTCACTAGCGGGAGGAAATGCCGGGGAGCTGTTTTTT.

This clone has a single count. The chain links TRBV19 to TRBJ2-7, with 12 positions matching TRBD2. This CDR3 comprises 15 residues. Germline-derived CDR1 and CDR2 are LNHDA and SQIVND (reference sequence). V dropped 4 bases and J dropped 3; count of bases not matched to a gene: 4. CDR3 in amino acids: CASSTRLAGVYEQYF. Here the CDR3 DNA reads TGTGCCAGTAGTACCAGACTAGCGGGAGTCTACGAGCAGTACTTC.

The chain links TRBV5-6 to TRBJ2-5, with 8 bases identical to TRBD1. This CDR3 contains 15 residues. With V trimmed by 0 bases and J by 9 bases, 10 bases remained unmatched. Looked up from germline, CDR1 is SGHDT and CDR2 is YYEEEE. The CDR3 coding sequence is TGTGCCAGCAGCTTGGAGCGCCGCGGACAGGGATCCCAGTACTTC. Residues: CASSLERRGQGSQYF.

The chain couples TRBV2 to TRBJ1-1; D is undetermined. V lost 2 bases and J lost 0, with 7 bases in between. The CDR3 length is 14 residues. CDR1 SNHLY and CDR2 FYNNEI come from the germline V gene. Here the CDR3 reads CASSESSMNTEAFF. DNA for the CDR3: TGTGCCAGCAGTGAAAGCTCGATGAACACTGAAGCTTTCTTT.